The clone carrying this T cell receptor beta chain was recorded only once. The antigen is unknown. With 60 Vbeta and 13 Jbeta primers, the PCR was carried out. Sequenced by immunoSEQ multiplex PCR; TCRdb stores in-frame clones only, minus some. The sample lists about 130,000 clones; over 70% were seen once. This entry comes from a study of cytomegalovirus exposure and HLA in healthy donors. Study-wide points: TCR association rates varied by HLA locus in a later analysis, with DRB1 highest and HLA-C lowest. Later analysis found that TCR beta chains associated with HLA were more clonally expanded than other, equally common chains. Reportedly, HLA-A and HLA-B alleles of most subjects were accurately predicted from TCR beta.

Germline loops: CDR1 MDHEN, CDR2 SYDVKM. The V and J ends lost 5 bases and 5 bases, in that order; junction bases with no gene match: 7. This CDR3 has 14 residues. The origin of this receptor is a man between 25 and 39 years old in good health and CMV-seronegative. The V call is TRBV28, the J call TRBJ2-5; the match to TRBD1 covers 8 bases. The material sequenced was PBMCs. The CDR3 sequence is CASSPRQGSETQYF. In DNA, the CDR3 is TGTGCCAGCAGTCCGAGACAGGGGTCGGAGACCCAGTACTTC.